Shown below are 23 T cell receptor beta chains from a single sample sequenced in a study of T-cell reconstitution after alpha-beta-depleted transplantation in children. Unique molecular identifiers were incorporated into the prepared TCRbeta library. TCRdb re-called the PCR reads with MiXCR, one entry per CDR3 protein. The sample carries approximately 230,000 distinct CDR3 sequences, more than 20% recorded once. Here the sequenced sample was PBMCs, mostly from graft donor cells, taken 360 days after TCRalphabeta/CD19-depleted stem cell transplant. The receptors stem from a female patient aged 2-9 years who had a stem cell transplant for congenital amegakaryocytic thrombocytopenia, so the T cells may come from the graft donor.

In its sample, this clonotype was seen a few times. The chain couples TRBV12-3 or TRBV12-4 to TRBJ2-6, with D hard to call. The CDR3 length is 14 residues. Trimming cost V 7 bases and J 6 bases, with 13 bases left between them. This chain's CDR3 is CASTPDTPANVLTF. For the CDR3, the DNA is TGTGCCAGCACCCCGGATACACCGGCCAACGTCCTGACTTTC.

This clonotype has just a few counts. The gene calls are TRBV11-2 and TRBJ2-7, with 11 bases aligning to TRBD2. The V gene's germline CDR1 is SGHAT and CDR2 FQNNGV. After removal of 5 bases from V and 6 bases from J, the junction contained 9 bases not matched to a gene. CDR3 size: 15 residues. CDR3 residues: CASSPNRGLAGEQYF. The CDR3 DNA reads TGTGCCAGCAGCCCGAACCGAGGACTAGCGGGCGAGCAGTACTTC.

This chain uses TRBV29-1 with TRBJ1-2, with TRBD1 as a possible D gene (6 bases). CDR3 length: 12 residues. The germline V and J ends were trimmed by 7 bases and 3 bases, with 12 bases remaining between them. Germline V gene sequence: CDR1 SQVTM, CDR2 ANQGSEA. The DNA of the CDR3 is TGCAGCGCCGAGGCAGGGGACTATGGCTACACCTTC. This sequence encodes CSAEAGDYGYTF. The full variable domain, completed using reference TRBV29-1 and TRBJ1-2, is SAVISQKPSRDICQRGTSLTIQCQVDSQVTMMFWYRQQPGQSLTLIATANQGSEATYESGFVIDKFPISRPNLTFSTLTVSNMSPEDSSIYLCSAEAGDYGYTFGSGTRLTVV.

J is TRBJ2-1 and V is TRBV10-3, with a possible D match to TRBD2 (6 bases). The germline CDR1 and CDR2 sequences are ENHRY and SYGVKD. Trimming took 1 base from V and 4 from J, leaving 11 bases between them. This CDR3 is 15 amino acids long. The CDR3 region is CAISEWGEQYNEQFF. CDR3 DNA: TGTGCCATCAGTGAGTGGGGGGAGCAGTACAATGAGCAGTTCTTC.

This clonotype occurred a few times. The gene calls are TRBV5-1 and TRBJ2-3, with D possibly matching TRBD1 (6 bases). Trimming left V 2 bases short and J 4 bases short, with 11 bases between. This CDR3 region has 14 residues. Per germline, CDR1 SGHRS and CDR2 YFSETQ. CDR3 DNA sequence: TGCGCCAGCAGCTTAGACAGGACCGCAGATACGCAGTATTTT. It encodes CASSLDRTADTQYF. Supplemented by reference TRBV5-1 and TRBJ2-3, the full variable domain reads KAGVTQTPRYLIKTRGQQVTLSCSPISGHRSVSWYQQTPGQGLQFLFEYFSETQRNKGNFPGRFSGRQFSNSRSEMNVSTLELGDSALYLCASSLDRTADTQYFGPGTRLTVL.

The V and J genes are TRBV20-1 and TRBJ2-2, with D hard to call. The CDR3 covers 13 residues. V was clipped by 2 bases and J by 5 bases, with 9 bases between them. Per germline, CDR1 DFQATT and CDR2 SNEGSKA (reference sequence). CDR3 DNA sequence: TGCAGTGCTAGATCCCTGCTGACCGGGGAGCTGTTTTTT. It codes for CSARSLLTGELFF.

In this sample, this clonotype turned up a few times. CDR3 sequence reads: CAISGGTGEKETQYF. CDR3 nucleotide sequence: TGTGCCATCAGTGGGGGAACAGGCGAAAAAGAGACCCAGTACTTC. The chain links TRBV10-3 to TRBJ2-5, with D possibly matching TRBD1 (5 bases). Germline V gene lookup returns CDR1 ENHRY and CDR2 SYGVKD. V was trimmed by 4 bases and J by 3 bases, leaving 15 bases between them. This CDR3 contains 15 residues.

In the case of this clonotype: Mismatch with germline at one junction end may stem from a read error. The chain links TRBV29-1 to TRBJ2-7; D possibly matches TRBD1 or TRBD2 (6 bases each). Germline CDR1 reads SQVTM; CDR2 reads ANQGSEA. The CDR3 has 15 amino acids. CDR3 sequence reads: CSVEYRGTTRYEKYF. In nucleotides, the CDR3 is TGCAGCGTTGAATACCGGGGGACAACCCGCTACGAGAAGTACTTC.

This clonotype was counted many times. The CDR3 region is CASSPYGTGLAYTQYF. The CDR3 nucleotides are TGTGCCAGCAGCCCTTACGGGACAGGGCTCGCATATACGCAGTATTTT. The rearrangement links TRBV5-6 to TRBJ2-3, with TRBD1 identical over 9 bases. CDR1 and CDR2 from the germline V gene are SGHDT and YYEEEE. This CDR3 has 16 residues. Trimming cost V 4 bases and J 7 bases; bases outside gene matches: 13.

The chain carries TRBV20-1 and TRBJ1-1; D is ambiguous. Per germline, CDR1 DFQATT and CDR2 SNEGSKA (reference sequence). The CDR3 loop spans 14 amino acids. Deletions cut 4 bases from V and 4 bases from J, with 16 bases between. CDR3 bases: TGCAGTGCTACCGGAGTAGAGGGTAGCACTGAAGCTTTCTTT. Amino acid sequence: CSATGVEGSTEAFF.

This clonotype was seen many times. This chain connects TRBV5-1 to TRBJ2-1, with D uncertain. The germline V gene encodes CDR1 SGHRS and CDR2 YFSETQ. Trimming took 0 bases from V and 5 from J, leaving 6 bases between them. This CDR3 has 13 amino acids. CDR3 loop: CASSLALDNEQFF. CDR3 nucleotide sequence: TGCGCCAGCAGCTTGGCCTTGGACAATGAGCAGTTCTTC.

This rearrangement joins TRBV29-1 to TRBJ2-7; 7 positions match TRBD1. Germline V gene lookup returns CDR1 SQVTM and CDR2 ANQGSEA. CDR3 length: 17 amino acids. V lost 6 bases, J lost 3 bases, and 20 bases stayed unmatched. The CDR3 DNA reads as TGCAGCGTGGGGCGCGAGTCTTCCAGGGGGTCATACTACGAGCAGTACTTC. It encodes CSVGRESSRGSYYEQYF.

In its sample, this clonotype was seen many times. The chain has TRBV20-1 and TRBJ2-6; D gene ambiguous. Germline values: CDR1 DFQATT, CDR2 SNEGSKA (reference sequence). The CDR3 runs 18 residues. The V and J ends lost 4 bases and 0 bases respectively, with 19 bases between them. CDR3 in DNA: TGCAGTGCTACGATTAGGGCCAGGACCTACTCTGGGGCCAACGTCCTGACTTTC. Protein: CSATIRARTYSGANVLTF.

The table lists this clonotype with a few counts. J is TRBJ2-1 and V is TRBV2; D may match TRBD1 or TRBD2 (7 bases each). CDR1 is SNHLY and CDR2 is FYNNEI in the germline V gene. CDR3 size: 15 residues. Trimming took off 6 bases at V and 6 bases at J, with 18 bases between the two ends. The chain's CDR3 is CASRNPGGEPNEQFF. Here the CDR3 DNA reads TGTGCCAGCAGGAACCCAGGGGGGGAGCCCAATGAGCAGTTCTTC.

The chain is built from TRBV28 and TRBJ2-5; 7 nucleotides agree with TRBD1. Trimming at V came to 3 bases and at J to 1 base, leaving 8 bases not matched to a gene. CDR1 is MDHEN, CDR2 SYDVKM, per germline. There are 16 residues in the CDR3. The CDR3 coding sequence is TGTGCCAGCAGTTTGCCGCAGGGGGACCTCCAAGAGACCCAGTACTTC. Its translation: CASSLPQGDLQETQYF.

This chain uses TRBV3-1 with TRBJ2-5; TRBD2 agrees at 8 bases. The CDR3 consists of 15 residues. Germline loops: CDR1 LGHDT, CDR2 YNNKEL (reference sequence). The ends lost 4 bases at V and 2 bases at J; junction bases unmatched: 6. The CDR3 DNA sequence: TGTGCCAGCAGCCGCAGCCTAGCGGGTCAAGAGACCCAGTACTTC. It codes for CASSRSLAGQETQYF.

In its sample, this clonotype was seen once. This rearrangement joins TRBV12-3 or TRBV12-4 to TRBJ2-1; 12 bases fit TRBD2. Trimming cost V 5 bases and J 2 bases; bases outside gene matches: 7. The CDR3 covers 17 residues. For the CDR3, the DNA is TGTGCCAGCAGTCACGGACTAGCGGGAACCACCTACAATGAGCAGTTCTTC. Amino acid sequence: CASSHGLAGTTYNEQFF.

The sample holds a few counts of this clonotype. The gene calls are TRBV15 and TRBJ2-3; maybe TRBD2 (5 bases). Deletions cut 4 bases from V and 0 bases from J, with 8 bases between. Looked up from germline, CDR1 is LNHNV and CDR2 is YYDKDF (reference sequence). This CDR3 comprises 14 residues. The CDR3 DNA sequence: TGTGCCACCAGCAAAGGACTCAGCACAGATACGCAGTATTTT. It encodes CATSKGLSTDTQYF.

At least ten counts were recorded for this clonotype. The chain carries TRBV28 and TRBJ1-5, with D tentatively TRBD1 (6 bases). There are 15 residues in the CDR3. Trimming cost V 2 bases and J 2 bases, with 10 bases left between them. Germline assignment: CDR1 MDHEN and CDR2 SYDVKM. The CDR3 spells CASSLEGEGNQPQHF. In DNA form, the CDR3 reads TGTGCCAGCAGTTTAGAGGGGGAGGGCAATCAGCCCCAGCATTTT.

The chain uses TRBV9 and TRBJ2-5; the D gene is possibly TRBD2 (6 bases). CDR3 length: 14 amino acids. CDR1 and CDR2 from the germline V gene are SGDLS and YYNGEE. V was clipped by 0 bases and J by 5 bases, with 11 bases between them. CDR3 in amino acids: CASSVGGGLETQYF. CDR3 nucleotides: TGTGCCAGCAGCGTAGGTGGGGGGTTGGAGACCCAGTACTTC.

The gene calls are TRBV12-3 or TRBV12-4 and TRBJ1-1, with D perhaps matching TRBD1 (5 bases). The ends were cut back, 3 bases at V and 8 bases at J, with 7 bases in the middle. This CDR3 contains 11 residues. The DNA of the CDR3 is TGTGCCAGCAGTTTCGGGGACGAAGCTTTCTTT. This translates into CASSFGDEAFF.

This rearrangement joins TRBV20-1 to TRBJ2-5; 16 bases fit TRBD2. The CDR3 extends over 15 amino acids. The ends lost 5 bases at V and 2 bases at J; junction bases unmatched: 2. Germline CDR1 and CDR2: DFQATT and SNEGSKA (reference sequence). The DNA for the CDR3 is TGCAGTGCTTCGGGACTAGCGGGAGGGCAAGAGACCCAGTACTTC. Its translation: CSASGLAGGQETQYF.

The rearrangement uses TRBV29-1 and TRBJ1-2; no firm D call. V was cut by 6 bases and J by 7 bases, with 21 bases left in between. CDR1 and CDR2 (germline): SQVTM, ANQGSEA. The CDR3 is 14 residues long. The CDR3 sequence: CSVPPLQVVGGYTF. As DNA, the CDR3 is TGCAGCGTCCCCCCACTTCAGGTGGTTGGTGGCTACACCTTC.